What follows describes a single T cell receptor beta chain. Its antigen is not known. Unique molecular identifiers were incorporated into the prepared TCRbeta library. TCRdb re-derived calls from the PCR reads in MiXCR, one entry per CDR3 protein. The table includes 200,000 to 250,000 distinct CDR3 sequences, under 30% detected once. The sample comes from a study of T-cell reconstitution after alpha-beta-depleted transplantation in children. Study-wide results and limits: Reported findings indicate that, about two months after transplant, alpha-beta T cells came from several hundred expanded clones, which were derived from non-depleted graft cells. Diversity of TCRbeta at day 60 was high in some patients, arising from surviving recipient T cells and thymic progenitors. Diversity and T-cell counts at one year after transplant derived mostly from new T cells.

This sequence originates from a female patient aged 2 to 10 who had a stem cell transplant for congenital amegakaryocytic thrombocytopenia, so the T cells may come from the graft donor. Sequenced material: PBMCs, mostly from graft donor cells, taken 360 days after TCRalphabeta/CD19-depleted stem cell transplant.

The CDR3 reads CATSDWSHPGSHGYTF. CDR3 nucleotide sequence: TGTGCCACCAGTGATTGGTCCCATCCAGGGAGTCATGGCTACACCTTC. The chain couples TRBV24-1 to TRBJ1-2, with a tentative D call TRBD1 (5 bases). This CDR3 has 16 amino acids. The germline V and J ends were trimmed by 2 bases and 6 bases, with 18 bases remaining between them. Germline CDR1 KGHDR, CDR2 SFDVKD.